This TCR beta chain came from a study of blood T cell repertoires in COVID-19 (dated by TCRdb to between 2020 and 2021). With regard to the full study: The collaborator samples originated in the United States, Italy and Spain and spanned the acute and convalescent phases of COVID-19. The repertoires were made available in a free public database intended to serve as a resource for research on the immune response to SARS-CoV-2. Nearly every sample came with metadata listing a de-identified subject ID, COVID-19 status, age in years and sex. Deeply sampled blood TCRbeta repertoires from subjects exposed to, actively infected with, or recovered from COVID-19 were included in the dataset. HLA class I and class II types, where available, came from metadata supplied by the sample provider rather than from assay-based typing. The prospective study material was composed of cDNA or gDNA derived from T cells, B-cell-depleted T cells, or PBMCs. Samples were obtained from the ongoing ImmuneRACE study (first 160 participants) and from about 1,300 subjects provided by 6 global collaborators. Paper-wide results and their limitations: The quantity of clinical and demographic metadata differed by source and by participant and was supplied without curation.

Per the germline V gene, KGHSH is the CDR1 and LQKENI is the CDR2. CDR3 length: 16 amino acids, cysteine to phenylalanine. Left in the record is the CDR3 DNA by itself, 48 bases read in frame from the first base. Trimming leaves V shorter by 0 bases and J shorter by 7 bases, with the junction holding 11 bases beyond the gene matches. One collaborating source in Seattle enrolled patients while the patients were actively infected and followed the patients over time throughout the course of disease. The collaborating institutions used their own protocols to collect whole blood in K2EDTA tubes. For TCRbeta analysis, collaborators shipped samples in one of three forms: frozen whole blood, isolated PBMCs, or DNA extracted from either of those sample types. The immunoSEQ Assay, a bias-controlled multiplex PCR, was used to amplify TCRbeta CDR3 regions from genomic DNA. The authors processed their data as follows. The number of nucleated cells in each sample was estimated by amplification of reference gene primers within the assay. Sequence reads were collapsed and filtered to measure the absolute abundance of every unique TCRbeta CDR3 rearrangement. For each sample, productive Simpson clonality was calculated as the square root of Simpson's diversity index across productive rearrangements. Here the immuneACCESS table is served through TCRdb, limited to in-frame sequences with V and J called. Missing clones are a known gap in these copies; in checked studies unresolved V genes cover under half, and the rest lacks a known reason. V and J calls and clone size are copied from that table; D and trimming were computed from the DNA. The sample records around 250,000 clones, over 75% of which are singletons. The top ten clones comprise more than 8.5% of the sample.

Turning to this clone: Its antigen specificity is not known. No base-level quality is on record; no much larger clone is a single base apart.

Sequenced sample: peripheral blood. This receptor chain uses TRBV18 and TRBJ2-7, with 8 junctional bases fitting TRBD2. This clonotype originated in a woman in her 70s with COVID-19, enrolled during active disease. CDR3 loop: CASSPPVAGGPREQYF. The DNA is TGTGCCAGCTCACCACCGGTCGCGGGAGGCCCGCGGGAGCAGTACTTC.